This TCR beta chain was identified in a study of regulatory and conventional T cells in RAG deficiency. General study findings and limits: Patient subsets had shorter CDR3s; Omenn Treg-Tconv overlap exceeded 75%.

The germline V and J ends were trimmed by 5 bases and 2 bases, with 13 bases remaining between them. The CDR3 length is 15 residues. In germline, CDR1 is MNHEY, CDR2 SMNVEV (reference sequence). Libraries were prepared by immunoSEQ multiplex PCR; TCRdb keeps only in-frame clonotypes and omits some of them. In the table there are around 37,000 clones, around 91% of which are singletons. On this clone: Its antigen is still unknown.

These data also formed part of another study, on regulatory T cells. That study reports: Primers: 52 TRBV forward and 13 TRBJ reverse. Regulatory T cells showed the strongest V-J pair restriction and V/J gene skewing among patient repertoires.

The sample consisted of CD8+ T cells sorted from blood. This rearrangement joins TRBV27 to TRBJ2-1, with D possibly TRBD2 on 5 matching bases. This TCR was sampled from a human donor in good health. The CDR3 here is CASSPSTGTYNEQFF. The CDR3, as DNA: TGTGCCAGCAGTCCCTCGACGGGAACCTACAATGAGCAGTTCTTC.